Following are 22 T cell receptor beta chains from one sample sequenced in a study of blood T cell repertoires in COVID-19 (dated by TCRdb to 2020 to 2022). The method was the immunoSEQ multiplex PCR assay. The table was pulled from immuneACCESS by TCRdb, which kept in-frame rearrangements only. Such tables lose some clones; where checked, under half of the loss comes from unresolved V genes, and the rest has no known cause. In this sample the table shows about 140,000 clones, around 81% of which occur a single time. The ten largest account for approximately 8% of the sample. The material sequenced was peripheral blood. The source of these receptors is a human donor in a cohort sampled during active COVID-19.

This chain connects TRBV4-3 to TRBJ2-3, with TRBD2 matching over 8 bases. The CDR3 has 16 amino acids. The trim removed 1 base at V and 2 bases at J, leaving 5 bases unmatched. The germline V gene encodes CDR1 LGHNA and CDR2 YSLEER. The CDR3 region has the DNA TGCGCCAGCAGCCAAGGAGTTAGCGGGGTCACAGATACGCAGTATTTT. It yields the protein CASSQGVSGVTDTQYF.

This clone was picked up one time. In DNA form, the CDR3 reads TGTGCCAGCAGCGTTGGTCAGGGTGTCTACGAGCAGTACTTC. Translation gives CASSVGQGVYEQYF. The chain couples TRBV9 to TRBJ2-7; maybe TRBD1 (5 bases). CDR1 is SGDLS and CDR2 is YYNGEE in the germline V gene. CDR3 length: 14 residues. V was clipped by 2 bases and J by 3 bases, with 12 bases between them.

The chain couples TRBV4-2 to TRBJ2-3, with D maybe TRBD2 (6 bases). The CDR3 length is 18 residues. Between the trimmed V and J ends, which lost 0 bases and 0 bases, there was a span of 16 bases. The V gene's germline CDR1 is LGHNA and CDR2 YNFKEQ. DNA of the CDR3: TGTGCCAGCAGCCAAGATGGAATTAGCGGTGCTAGCACAGATACGCAGTATTTT. This codes for CASSQDGISGASTDTQYF.

The rearrangement links TRBV6-5 to TRBJ1-2; no clear D. Germline-derived CDR1 and CDR2 are MNHEY and SVGAGI. The V and J ends lost 6 bases and 4 bases respectively, with 12 bases between them. The CDR3 spans 13 residues. The CDR3 region is CASRPPRAYGYTF. CDR3 in DNA: TGTGCCAGCAGACCACCGCGGGCCTATGGCTACACCTTC.

V usage is TRBV28 and J usage is TRBJ2-5; 9 positions agree with TRBD1. CDR1 and CDR2 (germline): MDHEN, SYDVKM. The ends lost 4 bases at V and 3 bases at J; junction bases unmatched: 6. This CDR3 comprises 15 residues. The CDR3 DNA is TGTGCCAGCAGTTCGCCCGGGACAGGGAAAGAGACCCAGTACTTC. This codes for CASSSPGTGKETQYF.

This clone has only one observation. This chain connects TRBV27 to TRBJ2-1; 15 positions agree with TRBD2. This CDR3 region has 18 residues. Germline assignment: CDR1 MNHEY and CDR2 SMNVEV (reference sequence). Unmatched junction bases numbered 13, after V lost 6 bases and J lost 7 bases. The CDR3 nucleotides read TGTGCCAGCAGACCAATCTCAAAAGGGACTAGCGGGAGGAATGAGCAGTTCTTC. This gives the protein CASRPISKGTSGRNEQFF.

V usage is TRBV2 and J usage is TRBJ2-3; 7 bases fit TRBD1. The V and J ends lost 6 bases and 6 bases, in that order; junction bases with no gene match: 6. CDR3 length: 13 amino acids. Germline assignment: CDR1 SNHLY and CDR2 FYNNEI. The CDR3 DNA reads TGTGCCAGCAGGATAGGGGGCGCGGATACGCAGTATTTT. It specifies CASRIGGADTQYF. Looking up the rest from reference TRBV2 and TRBJ2-3 gives the full variable domain: EPEVTQTPSHQVTQMGQEVILRCVPISNHLYFYWYRQILGQKVEFLVSFYNNEISEKSEIFDDQFSVERPDGSNFTLKIRSTKLEDSAMYFCASRIGGADTQYFGPGTRLTVL.

The V and J genes are TRBV28 and TRBJ1-3; 7 bases are a match to TRBD1. The germline V gene encodes CDR1 MDHEN and CDR2 SYDVKM. Losses at the gene ends were 6 bases for V and 5 bases for J; bases not matched to a gene: 10. The CDR3 consists of 15 residues. CDR3 loop: CASSPRQGGRNTIYF. The CDR3 bases are TGTGCCAGCAGCCCTCGACAGGGTGGTAGAAACACCATATATTTT.

The chain joins TRBV9 to TRBJ1-6; no firm D call. This CDR3 comprises 14 residues. V lost 1 base and J lost 5, with 7 bases in between. The germline V gene encodes CDR1 SGDLS and CDR2 YYNGEE. The CDR3 is CASSVQANNSPLHF. The CDR3 bases are TGTGCCAGCAGCGTACAGGCCAATAATTCACCCCTCCACTTT.

A few counts support this clone. The chain employs TRBV27 and TRBJ1-5; 11 bases line up with TRBD1. The CDR3 loop spans 16 amino acids. CDR1 is MNHEY, CDR2 SMNVEV, per germline (reference sequence). Unmatched junction bases numbered 7, after V lost 8 bases and J lost 1 base. CDR3 coding DNA: TGTGCCAGCGGACAGGGGGCAACGGTGAGCAATCAGCCCCAGCATTTT. It yields the protein CASGQGATVSNQPQHF.

The J gene is TRBJ2-7, the V gene TRBV11-1; 8 bases match TRBD1. The CDR3 length is 15 residues. The germline CDR1 and CDR2 sequences are SGHAT and FQDESV (reference sequence). J lost 1 base, V lost 6 bases, and 8 bases had no gene match. The CDR3 nucleotides are TGTGCCAGCAGTGACAGGGACAGGTTGTCCTACGAGCAGTACTTC. This sequence encodes CASSDRDRLSYEQYF.

The chain is built from TRBV9 and TRBJ2-1; tentatively, D is TRBD2 (6 bases). This CDR3 region has 16 residues. Germline CDR1 reads SGDLS; CDR2 reads YYNGEE. Trimming shortened V by 3 bases and J by 0 bases, and 13 bases separated the two germline ends. CDR3 region: CASSASRGSSYNEQFF. CDR3 sequence (DNA): TGTGCCAGCAGCGCCTCGCGGGGAAGCTCCTACAATGAGCAGTTCTTC.

The chain links TRBV2 to TRBJ2-7, with 13 bases lining up with TRBD2. Trimming at V came to 6 bases and at J to 6 bases, leaving 11 bases not matched to a gene. This CDR3 is 16 amino acids long. CDR1 is SNHLY and CDR2 is FYNNEI in the germline V gene. CDR3 amino acids: CASSLGLAGAYVEQYF. The CDR3 DNA is TGTGCCAGCAGCCTCGGACTAGCGGGAGCCTATGTCGAGCAGTACTTC. The whole variable domain, filled in from reference TRBV2 and TRBJ2-7, reads EPEVTQTPSHQVTQMGQEVILRCVPISNHLYFYWYRQILGQKVEFLVSFYNNEISEKSEIFDDQFSVERPDGSNFTLKIRSTKLEDSAMYFCASSLGLAGAYVEQYFGPGTRLTVT.

The V and J genes are TRBV2 and TRBJ2-3; tentatively, D is TRBD1 (6 bases). V was shortened by 8 bases and J by 2 bases, with 14 bases between the two germline ends. The CDR3 runs to 14 residues. Germline assignment: CDR1 SNHLY and CDR2 FYNNEI. The CDR3 protein is CASLIRGFTDTQYF. DNA for the CDR3: TGTGCCAGCCTTATCAGGGGATTCACAGATACGCAGTATTTT.

The V gene is TRBV5-4, the J gene TRBJ1-3, with D uncertain. CDR1 is SGHNT and CDR2 is YYREEE in the germline V gene (reference sequence). This CDR3 comprises 15 residues. The ends were cut back, 4 bases at V and 2 bases at J, with 13 bases in the middle. The CDR3 nucleotides are TGTGCCAGCAGCCCCCCTCCCCAGGCTGGAAACACCATATATTTT. Translated, it gives CASSPPPQAGNTIYF.

This clone was observed a single time. CDR3 amino acids: CASSYTAGGPFSYNEQFF. The CDR3 bases are TGTGCCAGCAGTTATACGGCGGGAGGGCCATTCTCCTACAATGAGCAGTTCTTC. This chain joins TRBV6-2 or TRBV6-3 and TRBJ2-1; 9 bases align to TRBD2. The germline CDR1 and CDR2 sequences are MNHEY and SVGEGT. V trimming: 3 bases; J trimming: 0 bases; junction bases outside the gene matches: 9. This CDR3 has 18 residues.

V and J are TRBV4-2 and TRBJ2-7, with 7 bases aligning to TRBD2. The germline V gene encodes CDR1 LGHNA and CDR2 YNFKEQ. The CDR3 is 16 residues long. The trim removed 1 base at V and 3 bases at J, leaving 9 bases unmatched. The CDR3 loop reads CASSQVRAGVGYEQYF. CDR3 in DNA: TGTGCCAGCAGCCAAGTGAGGGCGGGAGTAGGCTACGAGCAGTACTTC.

The chain recombines TRBV18 with TRBJ2-7; TRBD1 matches 8 bases. Germline-derived CDR1 and CDR2 are KGHSH and LQKENI. CDR3 length: 12 residues. V was clipped by 3 bases and J by 7 bases; unmatched bases: 2. The CDR3 DNA reads TGTGCCAGCTCACCGACAGGGGAAGAGCAGTACTTC. Protein product: CASSPTGEEQYF.

This chain connects TRBV14 to TRBJ1-6; a possible D gene is TRBD1 (6 bases). V lost 0 bases and J 10 bases, leaving 16 bases between the germline ends. The germline CDR1 and CDR2 sequences are SGHDN and FVKESK. This CDR3 is 16 amino acids long. The CDR3 spells CASSQEIPDSFSPLHF. CDR3 bases: TGTGCCAGCAGCCAAGAAATCCCGGACAGTTTCTCACCCCTCCACTTT.

The CDR3 DNA is TGCGCCAGCAGTCAGGGGAGGGGGAGTTATGGCTACACCTTC. Translated, it gives CASSQGRGSYGYTF. The rearrangement joins TRBV23-1 to TRBJ1-2; perhaps TRBD1 as D (6 bases). TRBV23-1 is recorded as an ORF, its role being uncertain. Trimming pared 3 bases from V and 5 bases from J, leaving 13 bases between. This CDR3 contains 14 residues.

This clone was recorded only once. V and J are TRBV28 and TRBJ2-7; TRBD1 matches at 7 bases. Trimming took 1 base from V and 5 from J; bases not matched to a gene: 20. This CDR3 spans 19 amino acids. The germline V gene has CDR1 MDHEN and CDR2 SYDVKM. The DNA for the CDR3 is TGTGCCAGCAGTTTATCCGGACCTCGACAGGGACCCCAAGGAAACGAGCAGTACTTC. Residues: CASSLSGPRQGPQGNEQYF. Full variable domain (missing parts from reference TRBV28 and TRBJ2-7): DVKVTQSSRYLVKRTGEKVFLECVQDMDHENMFWYRQDPGLGLRLIYFSYDVKMKEKGDIPEGYSVSREKKERFSLILESASTNQTSMYLCASSLSGPRQGPQGNEQYFGPGTRLTVT.

This chain uses TRBV7-8 with TRBJ2-7; tentative D call: TRBD2 (6 bases). Deletions cut 3 bases from V and 0 bases from J, with 9 bases between. The CDR3 is 14 residues long. Germline values: CDR1 SGHVS, CDR2 FQNEAQ. The CDR3 here is CASSFMGGSYEQYF. For the CDR3, the DNA is TGTGCCAGCAGCTTCATGGGGGGCTCCTACGAGCAGTACTTC.